Following are 18 T cell receptor beta chains from one sample sequenced in a study of blood T cell repertoires in COVID-19. Using immunoSEQ multiplex PCR, the repertoire was profiled, and TCRdb retains in-frame clones only, with some absent. The sample has approximately 210,000 clones, just under 85% seen once. The sequencing input was peripheral blood. These receptor sequences come from a man between 60 and 75 years old with COVID-19, enrolled during active disease.

This chain uses TRBV15 with TRBJ1-5; D perhaps matches TRBD1 (5 bases). V was clipped by 1 base and J by 3 bases, with 10 bases between them. The CDR3 is 15 residues long. Germline V lookup: CDR1 LNHNV, CDR2 YYDKDF (reference sequence). The CDR3 sequence: CATSRGQGNNQPQHF. In nucleotides, the CDR3 is TGTGCCACCAGCAGAGGGCAGGGCAACAATCAGCCCCAGCATTTT.

This clone was picked up one time. The chain is built from TRBV15 and TRBJ2-1; D gene unclear. V was pared by 0 bases and J by 9 bases, with 9 bases between. There are 13 residues in the CDR3. Per germline, CDR1 LNHNV and CDR2 YYDKDF (reference sequence). The CDR3 loop reads CATSRDRLPEQFF. CDR3 coding DNA: TGTGCCACCAGCAGAGATAGATTACCTGAGCAGTTCTTC.

The V and J genes are TRBV7-7 and TRBJ2-5; 7 bases match TRBD2. Per the germline V gene, CDR1 is SSHAT and CDR2 is FNYEAQ (reference sequence). This CDR3 is 14 amino acids long. The ends lost 5 bases at V and 4 bases at J; junction bases unmatched: 7. CDR3 nucleotides: TGTGCCAGCAGCCTTTGGGGGAGGGGAGAGACCCAGTACTTC. Protein product: CASSLWGRGETQYF.

V gene TRBV20-1 combines with J gene TRBJ1-6; 10 bases align to TRBD1. This CDR3 has 14 amino acids. V dropped 3 bases and J dropped 10; count of bases not matched to a gene: 6. Germline CDR1 reads DFQATT; CDR2 reads SNEGSKA (reference sequence). The CDR3 reads CSASQGQGRSPLHF. The CDR3 DNA sequence: TGCAGTGCTAGTCAGGGACAGGGGAGATCACCCCTCCACTTT.

CDR3 DNA: TGTGCCAGTAGTCCCGGGACTCTCAGCACAGATACGCAGTATTTT. Amino acid sequence: CASSPGTLSTDTQYF. The chain links TRBV19 to TRBJ2-3; D possibly corresponds to TRBD2 (6 bases). CDR3 length: 15 residues. Germline V lookup: CDR1 LNHDA, CDR2 SQIVND (reference sequence). The V and J ends lost 5 bases and 0 bases respectively, with 12 bases between them.

This clone appeared a single time. The chain links TRBV9 to TRBJ2-3; D is undetermined. The CDR3 extends over 15 amino acids. V dropped 0 bases and J dropped 0 bases, with 8 bases sitting between them. Per the germline V gene, CDR1 is SGDLS and CDR2 is YYNGEE. CDR3 residues: CASSVEPTSTDTQYF. The CDR3 DNA follows: TGTGCCAGCAGCGTAGAGCCGACTAGCACAGATACGCAGTATTTT. The full variable domain, with the rest looked up from reference TRBV9 and TRBJ2-3, is DSGVTQTPKHLITATGQRVTLRCSPRSGDLSVYWYQQSLDQGLQFLIQYYNGEERAKGNILERFSAQQFPDLHSELNLSSLELGDSALYFCASSVEPTSTDTQYFGPGTRLTVL.

CDR3 residues: CASKGGNTGELFF. In DNA form, the CDR3 reads TGTGCCAGCAAAGGGGGGAACACCGGGGAGCTGTTTTTT. This chain links TRBV27 with TRBJ2-2, with a weak D call TRBD1 (6 bases). The germline CDR1 and CDR2 sequences are MNHEY and SMNVEV (reference sequence). This CDR3 spans 13 amino acids. Trimming pared 7 bases from V and 1 base from J, leaving 7 bases between.

This chain connects TRBV28 to TRBJ1-1; TRBD1 matches 7 bases. The CDR3 extends over 14 amino acids. Per the germline V gene, CDR1 is MDHEN and CDR2 is SYDVKM. J gave up 1 base and V 10 bases, and 9 bases lay outside the gene matches. CDR3 sequence: CAIGGRGPNTEAFF. The CDR3 DNA reads as TGTGCCATAGGCGGGAGGGGGCCGAACACTGAAGCTTTCTTT.

This rearrangement joins TRBV28 to TRBJ1-1; the match to TRBD1 covers 9 bases. Trimming at V came to 5 bases and at J to 9 bases, leaving 7 bases not matched to a gene. The CDR3 contains 13 residues. The germline CDR1 and CDR2 sequences are MDHEN and SYDVKM. The chain's CDR3 is CASSLPGQGQAFF. CDR3 coding DNA: TGTGCCAGCAGTCTCCCGGGACAGGGCCAAGCTTTCTTT.

The rearrangement uses TRBV18 and TRBJ1-1; 7 bases are shared with TRBD1. This CDR3 has 17 amino acids. Germline lookup yields CDR1 KGHSH and CDR2 LQKENI. The junction had 13 bases not matched to a gene; V was cut back by 6 bases and J by 0 bases. For the CDR3, the DNA is TGTGCCAGCTCGCGGGACAGCTCCCAAAGCTTGAACACTGAAGCTTTCTTT. It yields the protein CASSRDSSQSLNTEAFF.

The V and J genes are TRBV28 and TRBJ1-3, with no clear D. The CDR3 is 16 residues long. Germline V gene sequence: CDR1 MDHEN, CDR2 SYDVKM. V dropped 7 bases and J dropped 4 bases, with 20 bases sitting between them. The CDR3 reads CASTTPPGLSGNTIYF. DNA for the CDR3: TGTGCCAGCACCACCCCACCTGGACTCTCAGGAAACACCATATATTTT.

This clone was observed a single time. The chain recombines TRBV19 with TRBJ2-1; D might be TRBD2 (6 bases). Trimming took off 7 bases at V and 2 bases at J, with 15 bases between the two ends. CDR1 LNHDA and CDR2 SQIVND come from the germline V gene (reference sequence). The CDR3 extends over 15 amino acids. In DNA, the CDR3 is TGTGCCAGTAAAGGTACGGGAGTGGCCTACAATGAGCAGTTCTTC. It codes for CASKGTGVAYNEQFF.

The J gene is TRBJ1-2, the V gene TRBV6-5; the match to TRBD1 covers 9 bases. CDR1 MNHEY and CDR2 SVGAGI come from the germline V gene. The CDR3 contains 13 residues. The V segment lost 8 bases and the J segment 6 bases; nucleotides outside the gene matches: 7. The CDR3 sequence is CASDQGQGHGYTF. Written as DNA, the CDR3 is TGTGCCAGCGATCAGGGACAGGGCCATGGCTACACCTTC.

The CDR3: CASSQDRRYNEQFF. In DNA form, the CDR3 reads TGCGCCAGCAGCCAAGATCGCAGGTACAATGAGCAGTTCTTC. The chain recombines TRBV4-1 with TRBJ2-1, with D unclear. Trimming pared 0 bases from V and 4 bases from J, leaving 7 bases between. Germline lookup yields CDR1 MGHRA and CDR2 YSYEKL. The CDR3 extends over 14 amino acids.

The chain joins TRBV28 to TRBJ1-5; the D is unclear. V shed 6 bases and J shed 9 bases, with 24 bases lying between them. The germline gives CDR1 MDHEN, CDR2 SYDVKM. The CDR3 totals 16 residues. CDR3 DNA sequence: TGTGCCAGCAGAGATCCCCCTAACAGTATCAGTAGGCCCCAGCATTTT. This codes for CASRDPPNSISRPQHF.

The DNA of the CDR3 is TGTGCCAGCAGCTTGAGGAGGACCGGAGCTTTCTTT. It translates to CASSLRRTGAFF. This sequence joins TRBV5-6 and TRBJ1-1; D is ambiguous. The V end lost 1 base, the J end lost 10 bases, and 11 bases lay between the germline ends. Germline lookup yields CDR1 SGHDT and CDR2 YYEEEE. The CDR3 length is 12 residues.

The rearrangement links TRBV19 to TRBJ1-5; 9 nucleotides agree with TRBD1. The germline CDR1 and CDR2 sequences are LNHDA and SQIVND (reference sequence). The CDR3 totals 15 residues. The V segment lost 6 bases and the J segment 6 bases; nucleotides outside the gene matches: 9. The CDR3 bases are TGTGCCAGTAGCCGTACAGGGGGCTTAGCTCAGCCCCAGCATTTT. Translation: CASSRTGGLAQPQHF.

This clone was found once. The same CDR3 also results from other DNA sequences found in this sample. CDR3 region: CASSGGTGDNSPLHF. CDR3 DNA sequence: TGTGCCAGCAGTGGGGGGACAGGTGATAATTCACCCCTCCACTTT. This chain links TRBV2 with TRBJ1-6; 8 bases match TRBD1. CDR1 and CDR2 from the germline V gene are SNHLY and FYNNEI. Trimming removed 4 bases from V and 5 bases from J; junction bases left unmatched: 4. This CDR3 spans 15 amino acids. The variable domain in full, completed from reference TRBV2 and TRBJ1-6, reads EPEVTQTPSHQVTQMGQEVILRCVPISNHLYFYWYRQILGQKVEFLVSFYNNEISEKSEIFDDQFSVERPDGSNFTLKIRSTKLEDSAMYFCASSGGTGDNSPLHFGNGTRLTVT.